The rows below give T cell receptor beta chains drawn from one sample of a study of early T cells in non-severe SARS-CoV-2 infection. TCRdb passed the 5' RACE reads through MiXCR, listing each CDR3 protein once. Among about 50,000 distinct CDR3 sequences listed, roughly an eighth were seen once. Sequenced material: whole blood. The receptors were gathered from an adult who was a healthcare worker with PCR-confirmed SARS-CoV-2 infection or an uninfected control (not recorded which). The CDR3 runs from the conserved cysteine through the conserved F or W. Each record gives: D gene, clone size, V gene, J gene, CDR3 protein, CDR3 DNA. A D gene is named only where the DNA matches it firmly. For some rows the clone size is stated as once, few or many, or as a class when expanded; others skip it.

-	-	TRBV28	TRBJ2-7	CASSLVYEQYF	TGTGCCAGCAGTTTGGTCTACGAGCAGTACTTC
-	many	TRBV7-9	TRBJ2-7	CASSVSSYEQYF	TGTGCCAGCAGCGTCAGCTCCTACGAGCAGTACTTC
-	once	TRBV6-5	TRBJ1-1	CASSYSTSEAFF	TGTGCCAGCAGTTACTCGACCTCCGAAGCTTTCTTT
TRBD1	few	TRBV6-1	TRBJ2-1	CASRKQGAYYNEQFF	TGTGCCAGCAGGAAACAGGGGGCCTATTACAATGAGCAGTTCTTC
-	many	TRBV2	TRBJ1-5	CASKGQGPNQPQHF	TGTGCCAGCAAGGGCCAGGGCCCCAATCAGCCCCAGCATTTT
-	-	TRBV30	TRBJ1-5	CAWSGTVSNQPQHF	TGTGCCTGGAGTGGGACGGTTAGCAATCAGCCCCAGCATTTT
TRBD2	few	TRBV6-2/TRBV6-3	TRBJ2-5	CASSYRLAGLKETQYF	TGTGCCAGCAGTTACAGACTAGCGGGATTGAAAGAGACCCAGTACTTC
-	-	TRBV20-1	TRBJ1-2	CSASRSPGGYTF	TGCAGTGCTAGTCGATCTCCGGGCGGCTACACCTTC
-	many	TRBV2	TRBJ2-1	CASSYSEQFF	TGTGCCAGCAGTTACAGTGAGCAGTTCTTC
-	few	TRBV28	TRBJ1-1	CASRLDTEAFF	TGTGCCAGCAGATTAGACACTGAAGCTTTCTTT
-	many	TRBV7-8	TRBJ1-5	CASSLVQKDQPQHF	TGTGCCAGCAGCTTAGTCCAGAAAGATCAGCCCCAGCATTTT
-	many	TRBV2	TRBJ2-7	CASSVTESYEQYF	TGTGCCAGCAGTGTAACAGAAAGCTACGAGCAGTACTTC
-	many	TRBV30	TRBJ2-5	CAWSVKGETQYF	TGTGCCTGGAGTGTGAAAGGAGAGACCCAGTACTTC
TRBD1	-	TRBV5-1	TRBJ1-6	CASSRDSSYNSPLHF	TGCGCCAGCAGCCGGGACAGCTCCTATAATTCACCCCTCCACTTT
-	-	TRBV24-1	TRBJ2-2	CATSERHHGELFF	TGTGCCACCAGTGAACGACATCACGGGGAGCTGTTTTTT
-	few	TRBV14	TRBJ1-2	CASSQPRRGYTF	TGTGCCAGCAGCCAACCCCGGAGAGGCTACACCTTC
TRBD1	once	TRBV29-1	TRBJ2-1	CSVPGGYEVEQFF	TGCAGCGTCCCAGGGGGCTACGAGGTAGAGCAGTTCTTC
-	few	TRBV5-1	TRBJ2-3	CASKNSRSTDTQYF	TGCGCCAGCAAGAATTCTCGGAGCACAGATACGCAGTATTTT
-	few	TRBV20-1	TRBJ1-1	CSASSFSGEAFF	TGCAGTGCCTCGTCATTCTCCGGTGAAGCTTTCTTT
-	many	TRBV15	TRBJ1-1	CATSGEFGDTEAFF	TGTGCCACCAGCGGGGAGTTTGGAGACACTGAAGCTTTCTTT
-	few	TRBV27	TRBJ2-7	CASSHRDFYEQYF	TGTGCCAGCAGCCACCGGGACTTCTACGAGCAGTACTTC
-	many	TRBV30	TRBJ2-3	CAWSPRSGADTQYF	TGTGCCTGGAGTCCCAGATCCGGGGCAGATACGCAGTATTTT
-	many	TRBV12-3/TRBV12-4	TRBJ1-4	CASKLGFSEKLFF	TGTGCCAGCAAACTGGGCTTTAGCGAAAAACTGTTTTTT
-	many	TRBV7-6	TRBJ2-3	CASSLGGPLVGKTQYF	TGTGCCAGCAGCTTAGGTGGCCCCCTTGTGGGTAAGACGCAGTATTTT
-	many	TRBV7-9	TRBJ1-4	CASSDGGTATNEKLFF	TGTGCCAGCAGCGATGGAGGTACAGCAACTAATGAAAAACTGTTTTTT
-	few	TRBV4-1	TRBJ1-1	CASSQIGARELAFF	TGCGCCAGCAGCCAGATAGGGGCGCGGGAGTTAGCTTTCTTT
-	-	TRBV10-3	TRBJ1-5	CVTRGDSNQPQHF	TGTGTCACAAGGGGGGATAGCAATCAGCCCCAGCATTTT
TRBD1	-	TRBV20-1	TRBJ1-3	CSARVARGTHSENTIYF	TGCAGTGCTAGAGTCGCCAGGGGGACTCACTCTGAAAACACCATATATTTT
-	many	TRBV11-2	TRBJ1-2	CASSVDSVYGYTF	TGTGCCAGCAGCGTAGACAGCGTCTATGGCTACACCTTC
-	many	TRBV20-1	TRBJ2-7	CSARRAMGQYF	TGCAGTGCCCGCAGGGCGATGGGGCAGTACTTC
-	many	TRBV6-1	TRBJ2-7	CASRTTATYEQYF	TGTGCCAGCAGAACGACAGCTACCTACGAGCAGTACTTC
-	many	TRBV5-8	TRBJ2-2	CASSRDGGYTGELFF	TGTGCCAGCAGCCGGGACGGGGGATACACCGGGGAGCTGTTTTTT
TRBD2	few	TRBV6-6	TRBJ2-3	CASSSRTSGSPGTQYF	TGTGCCAGCAGTTCCAGGACTAGCGGGAGCCCCGGTACGCAGTATTTT
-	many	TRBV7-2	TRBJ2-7	CASSTRDPYYEQYF	TGTGCCAGCAGCACCAGGGACCCCTACTACGAGCAGTACTTC
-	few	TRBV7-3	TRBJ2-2	CASSLMEAGELFF	TGTGCCAGCAGCTTAATGGAGGCCGGGGAGCTGTTTTTT
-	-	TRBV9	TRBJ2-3	CASSVMAGADTQYF	TGTGCCAGCAGCGTAATGGCAGGGGCAGATACGCAGTATTTT
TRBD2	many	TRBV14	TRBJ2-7	CASTPIAGVLHEQYF	TGTGCCAGCACCCCCATAGCGGGAGTGCTGCACGAGCAGTACTTC
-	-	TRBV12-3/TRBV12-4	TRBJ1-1	CASRGSGTEAFF	TGTGCCAGCCGGGGCTCGGGCACTGAAGCTTTCTTT
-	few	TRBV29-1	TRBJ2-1	CSVFRRDNEQFF	TGCAGCGTTTTTAGGCGAGACAATGAGCAGTTCTTC
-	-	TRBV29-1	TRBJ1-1	CSAGHLNTEAFF	TGCAGCGCCGGACATCTGAACACTGAAGCTTTCTTT
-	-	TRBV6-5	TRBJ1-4	CASSSPVAGEKLFF	TGTGCCAGCAGCTCACCGGTGGCGGGTGAAAAACTGTTTTTT
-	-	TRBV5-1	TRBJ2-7	CASSLGNRQIYEQYF	TGCGCCAGCAGCTTGGGAAATAGACAGATCTACGAGCAGTACTTC
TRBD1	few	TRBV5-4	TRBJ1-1	CASSFGRQGLGTEAFF	TGTGCCAGCAGCTTTGGCAGACAGGGTCTCGGTACTGAAGCTTTCTTT
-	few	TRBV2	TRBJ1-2	CASSPFDYGYTF	TGTGCCAGCAGTCCATTCGACTATGGCTACACCTTC
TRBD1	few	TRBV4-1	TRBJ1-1	CASSDIPGQTSTEAFF	TGCGCCAGCAGTGACATACCGGGACAGACATCCACTGAAGCTTTCTTT
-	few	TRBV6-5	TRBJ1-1	CASRTLQQENTEAFF	TGTGCCAGCAGGACACTACAACAAGAGAACACTGAAGCTTTCTTT
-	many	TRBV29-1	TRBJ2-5	CSVEYSQETQYF	TGCAGCGTTGAATACAGTCAAGAGACCCAGTACTTC
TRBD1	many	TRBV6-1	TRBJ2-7	CASSEEVGTGQNYEQYF	TGTGCCAGCAGTGAAGAGGTCGGGACAGGGCAGAACTACGAGCAGTACTTC
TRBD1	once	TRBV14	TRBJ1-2	CASSHRQGRYYGYTF	TGTGCCAGCAGCCACCGACAGGGCCGTTACTATGGCTACACCTTC
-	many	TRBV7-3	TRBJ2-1	CASSFRVNNEQFF	TGTGCCAGCAGCTTTCGGGTTAACAATGAGCAGTTCTTC
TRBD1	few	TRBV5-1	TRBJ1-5	CASSLTGGNQPQHF	TGCGCCAGCAGCTTGACAGGGGGCAATCAGCCCCAGCATTTT
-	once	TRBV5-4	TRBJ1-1	CASSLDGANTEAFF	TGTGCCAGCAGCTTGGACGGGGCGAACACTGAAGCTTTCTTT
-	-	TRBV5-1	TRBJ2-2	CASSLHTGELFF	TGCGCCAGCAGCTTGCACACCGGGGAGCTGTTTTTT
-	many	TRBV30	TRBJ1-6	CAWSWGTGSPLHF	TGTGCCTGGAGTTGGGGAACTGGTTCACCCCTCCACTTT
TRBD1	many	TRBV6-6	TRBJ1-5	CASSYGTGAGRQPQHF	TGTGCCAGCAGTTACGGGACAGGGGCTGGTAGGCAGCCCCAGCATTTT
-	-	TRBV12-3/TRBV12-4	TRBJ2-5	CASSFYIETQYF	TGTGCCAGCAGTTTTTATATTGAGACCCAGTACTTC
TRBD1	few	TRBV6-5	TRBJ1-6	CASRTGTVNSPLHF	TGTGCCAGCAGAACCGGGACAGTCAATTCACCCCTCCACTTT